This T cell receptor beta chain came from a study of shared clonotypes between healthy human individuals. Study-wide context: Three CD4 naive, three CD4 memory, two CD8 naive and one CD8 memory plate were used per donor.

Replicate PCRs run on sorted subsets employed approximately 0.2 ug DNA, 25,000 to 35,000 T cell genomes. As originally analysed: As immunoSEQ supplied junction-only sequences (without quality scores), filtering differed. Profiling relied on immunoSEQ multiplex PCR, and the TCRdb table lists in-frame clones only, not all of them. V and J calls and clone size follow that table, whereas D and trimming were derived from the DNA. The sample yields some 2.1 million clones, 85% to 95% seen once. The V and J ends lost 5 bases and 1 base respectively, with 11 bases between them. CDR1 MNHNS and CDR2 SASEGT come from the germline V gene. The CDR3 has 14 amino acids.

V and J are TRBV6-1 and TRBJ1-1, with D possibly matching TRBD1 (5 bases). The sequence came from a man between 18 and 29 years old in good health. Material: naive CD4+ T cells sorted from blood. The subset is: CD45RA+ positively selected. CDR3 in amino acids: CASSPNTGNTEAFF. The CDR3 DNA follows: TGTGCCAGCAGTCCCAATACAGGGAACACTGAAGCTTTCTTT.